The clone carrying this T cell receptor (beta chain) was seen only a few times. As yet, its antigen is unknown. This sample stems from a study of identical twins' blood T cells. Regarding the study as a whole: Twins reportedly had markedly more similar V usage than unrelated donors, even among out-of-frame TCRbeta clonotypes.

TCRdb ran MiXCR on the 5' RACE reads and lists one entry per CDR3 protein. The sample carries 300,000 to 450,000 distinct CDR3 sequences, roughly 30% recorded once. This CDR3 is 17 amino acids long. Germline CDR1 LGHDT, CDR2 YNNKEL (reference sequence). The sequence derives from a woman aged 18-49 years in good health. Sequences were obtained from PBMCs. The chain employs TRBV3-1 and TRBJ1-5; D perhaps matches TRBD1 (5 bases). The J call may be mistaken, given a closer DNA end match to TRBJ2-3. CDR3 bases: TGTGCCAGCAGCCAAGGCCCGCAGGGTACGGGCAATCAGCCCCAGTATTTT. Its protein is CASSQGPQGTGNQPQYF.